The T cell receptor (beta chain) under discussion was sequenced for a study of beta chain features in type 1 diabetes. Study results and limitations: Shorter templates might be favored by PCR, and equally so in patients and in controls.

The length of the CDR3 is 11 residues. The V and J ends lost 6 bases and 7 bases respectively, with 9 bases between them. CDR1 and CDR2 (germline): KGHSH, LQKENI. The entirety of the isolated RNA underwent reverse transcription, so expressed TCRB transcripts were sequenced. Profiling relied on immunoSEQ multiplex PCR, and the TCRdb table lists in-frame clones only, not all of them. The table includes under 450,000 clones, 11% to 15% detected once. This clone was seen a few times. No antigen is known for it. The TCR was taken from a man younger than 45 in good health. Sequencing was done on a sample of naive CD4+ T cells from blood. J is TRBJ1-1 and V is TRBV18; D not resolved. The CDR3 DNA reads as TGTGCCAGCTCCCCAGGTGGTGAAGCTTTCTTT. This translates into CASSPGGEAFF.